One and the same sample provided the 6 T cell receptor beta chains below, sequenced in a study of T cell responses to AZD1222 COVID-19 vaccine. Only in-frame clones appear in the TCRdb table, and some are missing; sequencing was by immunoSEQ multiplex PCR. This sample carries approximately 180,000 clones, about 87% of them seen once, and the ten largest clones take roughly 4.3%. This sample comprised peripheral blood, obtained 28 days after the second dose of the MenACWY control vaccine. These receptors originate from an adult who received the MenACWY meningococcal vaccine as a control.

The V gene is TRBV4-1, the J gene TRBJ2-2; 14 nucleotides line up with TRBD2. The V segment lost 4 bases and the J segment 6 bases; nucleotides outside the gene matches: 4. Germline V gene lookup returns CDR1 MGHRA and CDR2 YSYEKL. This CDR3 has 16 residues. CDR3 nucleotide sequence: TGCGCCAGCAGCCTAGGGACTAGCGGGAGCGCCGGGGAGCTGTTTTTT. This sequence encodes CASSLGTSGSAGELFF.

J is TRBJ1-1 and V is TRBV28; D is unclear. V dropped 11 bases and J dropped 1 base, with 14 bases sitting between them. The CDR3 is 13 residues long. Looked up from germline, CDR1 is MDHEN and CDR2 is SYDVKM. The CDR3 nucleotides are TGTGCCGCCCCTCCGGTAGGGAACACTGAAGCTTTCTTT. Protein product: CAAPPVGNTEAFF. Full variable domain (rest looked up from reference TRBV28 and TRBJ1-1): DVKVTQSSRYLVKRTGEKVFLECVQDMDHENMFWYRQDPGLGLRLIYFSYDVKMKEKGDIPEGYSVSREKKERFSLILESASTNQTSMYLCAAPPVGNTEAFFGQGTRLTVV.

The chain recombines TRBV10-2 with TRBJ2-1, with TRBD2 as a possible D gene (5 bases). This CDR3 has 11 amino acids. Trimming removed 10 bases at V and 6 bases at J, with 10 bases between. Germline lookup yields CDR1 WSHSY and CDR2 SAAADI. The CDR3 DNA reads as TGCGCCACCCTGAGGGCCAATGAGCAGTTCTTC. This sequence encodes CATLRANEQFF.

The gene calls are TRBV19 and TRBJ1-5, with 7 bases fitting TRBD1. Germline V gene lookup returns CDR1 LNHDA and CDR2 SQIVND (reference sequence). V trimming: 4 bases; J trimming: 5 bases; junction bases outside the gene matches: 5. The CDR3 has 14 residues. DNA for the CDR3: TGTGCCAGTAGTAACTGGGACAGTTATCAGCCCCAGCATTTT. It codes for CASSNWDSYQPQHF.

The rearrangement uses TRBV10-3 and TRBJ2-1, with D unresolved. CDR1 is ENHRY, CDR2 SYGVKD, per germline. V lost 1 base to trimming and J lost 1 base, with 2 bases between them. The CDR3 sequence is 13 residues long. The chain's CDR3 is CAISELSYNEQFF. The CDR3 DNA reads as TGTGCCATCAGTGAGTTATCCTACAATGAGCAGTTCTTC.

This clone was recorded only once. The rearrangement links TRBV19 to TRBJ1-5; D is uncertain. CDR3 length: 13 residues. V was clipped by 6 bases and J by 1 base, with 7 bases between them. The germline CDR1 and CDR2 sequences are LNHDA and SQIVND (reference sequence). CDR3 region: CASSLSSNQPQHF. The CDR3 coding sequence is TGTGCCAGTAGCCTGTCCAGCAATCAGCCCCAGCATTTT.